The rows below give T cell receptor beta chains drawn from one sample of a study of cytomegalovirus exposure and HLA in healthy donors. Clones were read by immunoSEQ multiplex PCR, and TCRdb kept only the in-frame ones, dropping some. The sample has roughly 100,000 clones, about 83% seen once. Material: PBMCs. These receptors all stem from a man aged 18 to 29 in good health and CMV-seronegative. The CDR3 runs from the conserved cysteine through the conserved F or W. The order of the fields is J gene, V gene, clone size, D gene, CDR3 protein, CDR3 DNA. The D gene is left open where the match is weak. Some rows mark clone size as missing; the rest say once, few, many or name a class of expanded clone.

>TRBJ2-5|TRBV27|-|TRBD2
CASSLSPGTSGREQYF
TGTGCCAGCAGTTTATCCCCCGGGACTAGCGGGAGGGAGCAGTACTTC
>TRBJ1-5|TRBV18|-|TRBD1
CASSPGQGLESNQPQHF
TGTGCCAGCTCACCGGGACAGGGTTTGGAAAGCAATCAGCCCCAGCATTTT
>TRBJ2-1|TRBV7-2|-|-
CASSLAEGNEQFF
TGTGCCAGCAGCTTAGCGGAGGGCAATGAGCAGTTCTTC
>TRBJ2-4|TRBV5-4|-|-
CASSPRGGAPKNIQYF
TGTGCCAGCAGTCCTAGAGGCGGGGCGCCCAAAAACATTCAGTACTTC
>TRBJ2-3|TRBV5-6|-|TRBD1
CASSLAGDRQDTQYF
TGTGCCAGCAGCTTGGCAGGGGACAGGCAAGATACGCAGTATTTT
>TRBJ1-5|TRBV19|few|TRBD1
CATNRDRDTHSNQPQHF
TGTGCCACCAACCGGGACAGGGACACACATAGCAATCAGCCCCAGCATTTT
>TRBJ2-7|TRBV29-1|once|-
CSVEVRQGSYEQYF
TGCAGCGTTGAAGTGAGGCAGGGGTCCTACGAGCAGTACTTC
>TRBJ2-3|TRBV7-9|-|-
CASSLGETRATDTQYF
TGTGCCAGCAGCTTAGGGGAGACGCGCGCCACAGATACGCAGTATTTT
>TRBJ2-1|TRBV30|-|-
CAWSPLDRRTNEQFF
TGTGCCTGGAGTCCCTTAGATCGGCGGACTAATGAGCAGTTCTTC
>TRBJ1-2|TRBV6-4|-|TRBD1
CASSRNPSPQGVHGYTF
TGTGCCAGCAGTCGCAATCCCTCACCACAGGGGGTCCATGGCTACACCTTC
>TRBJ1-2|TRBV5-3|-|TRBD1
CARSNRGQDNYGYTF
TGTGCCAGAAGCAACCGCGGACAGGACAACTATGGCTACACCTTC
>TRBJ1-3|TRBV28|-|-
CASSETGPFSGNTIYF
TGTGCCAGCAGTGAAACAGGGCCTTTCTCTGGAAACACCATATATTTT
>TRBJ2-3|TRBV7-2|-|TRBD2
CASSPRGLAGGGTDTQYF
TGTGCCAGCAGCCCAAGGGGACTAGCGGGAGGGGGAACAGATACGCAGTATTTT
>TRBJ2-5|TRBV4-2|-|TRBD2
CASSQDLGQGVASGSQTQYF
TGTGCCAGCAGCCAAGATCTGGGCCAGGGGGTCGCTAGCGGGAGTCAGACCCAGTACTTC
>TRBJ2-5|TRBV2|-|TRBD2
CASRRRTSGQETQYF
TGTGCCAGCAGGCGGAGGACTAGCGGCCAAGAGACCCAGTACTTC
>TRBJ2-1|TRBV13|-|-
CASSLNPPTRSSYNEQFF
TGTGCCAGCAGCTTAAACCCCCCGACTAGGAGCTCCTACAATGAGCAGTTCTTC
>TRBJ2-1|TRBV28|once|-
CASRLVPSYNEQFF
TGTGCCAGCAGGCTAGTTCCTTCCTACAATGAGCAGTTCTTC
>TRBJ1-5|TRBV2|-|TRBD1
CASRPTGTGGYQPQHF
TGTGCCAGCAGACCCACCGGGACAGGGGGCTATCAGCCCCAGCATTTT
>TRBJ1-2|TRBV15|-|-
CATSRDLAGLYGYTF
TGTGCCACCAGCAGAGATTTGGCAGGACTCTATGGCTACACCTTC
>TRBJ1-5|TRBV21-1|-|-
CASSPGAQTDQPQHF
TGTGCCAGCAGTCCAGGGGCCCAAACGGATCAGCCCCAGCATTTT
>TRBJ2-1|TRBV5-1|-|TRBD2
CASSRLAGGGKNEQFF
TGCGCCAGCAGTCGGCTCGCGGGAGGAGGTAAGAATGAGCAGTTCTTC
>TRBJ1-2|TRBV11-2|-|-
CASSLVGGDYGYTF
TGTGCCAGCAGCTTAGTAGGAGGGGACTATGGCTACACCTTC
>TRBJ1-5|TRBV11-2|-|-
CASRLNRYSNQPQHF
TGTGCCAGCAGGTTGAACAGGTATAGCAATCAGCCCCAGCATTTT
>TRBJ1-2|TRBV4-2|-|TRBD1
CASSQEPDRVRYEGYTF
TGTGCCAGCAGCCAGGAACCCGACAGGGTCAGGTATGAAGGCTACACCTTC
>TRBJ1-5|TRBV6-5|few|TRBD1
CASSDRANQPQHF
TGTGCCAGCAGTGACAGGGCCAATCAGCCCCAGCATTTT
>TRBJ2-5|TRBV19|-|TRBD2
CASSIAGRLETQYF
TGTGCCAGTAGTATAGCCGGGAGGTTGGAGACCCAGTACTTC
>TRBJ1-1|TRBV5-6|few|-
CASSIGHLEAFF
TGTGCCAGCAGTATCGGACATCTTGAAGCTTTCTTT
>TRBJ1-1|TRBV10-3|-|-
CAISESWGGEEAFF
TGTGCCATCAGTGAGTCGTGGGGGGGGGAAGAAGCTTTCTTT
>TRBJ1-1|TRBV29-1|-|TRBD1
CSGKGQTNTEAFF
TGCAGCGGGAAGGGACAGACGAACACTGAAGCTTTCTTT
>TRBJ2-1|TRBV7-2|-|TRBD2
CASSSTRPPSGISYNEQFF
TGTGCCAGCAGCTCGACCCGACCACCTAGCGGGATATCCTACAATGAGCAGTTCTTC
>TRBJ2-7|TRBV27|once|-
CASSFELEYWYEQYF
TGTGCCAGCAGTTTCGAACTAGAGTACTGGTACGAGCAGTACTTC
>TRBJ2-3|TRBV6-1|-|TRBD2
CASSDITSGSDTQYF
TGTGCCAGCAGTGATATCACTAGCGGGAGTGATACGCAGTATTTT
>TRBJ2-5|TRBV6-1|-|-
CASSEGFRGSEETQYF
TGTGCCAGCAGTGAAGGTTTCAGGGGTTCGGAGGAGACCCAGTACTTC
>TRBJ1-3|TRBV9|-|TRBD1
CASSVDEPTGIRNTIYF
TGTGCCAGCAGCGTAGATGAACCGACAGGGATTAGAAACACCATATATTTT
>TRBJ2-1|TRBV6-1|few|-
CASSESVATPYNEQFF
TGTGCCAGCAGTGAAAGCGTAGCGACGCCCTACAATGAGCAGTTCTTC
>TRBJ2-1|TRBV7-7|-|-
CASSHRRSSYNEQFF
TGTGCTAGCAGCCACCGGCGGAGCTCCTACAATGAGCAGTTCTTC
>TRBJ1-1|TRBV6-6|-|-
CASRSLRAFF
TGTGCCAGCCGGTCACTTCGCGCTTTCTTT
>TRBJ2-1|TRBV13|-|-
CASSLRGLNEQFF
TGTGCCAGCAGCTTACGCGGCCTCAATGAGCAGTTCTTC
>TRBJ2-7|TRBV4-3|-|TRBD2
CASSQDRRTSAGQYF
TGCGCCAGCAGCCAAGATCGTAGGACTAGCGCCGGGCAGTACTTC
>TRBJ2-4|TRBV7-2|-|TRBD1
CASSSGQGKNIQYF
TGTGCCAGCAGCTCCGGACAGGGGAAAAACATTCAGTACTTC
>TRBJ1-1|TRBV6-1|-|TRBD1
CATSGTAWTEAFF
TGTGCCACCTCCGGGACAGCTTGGACTGAAGCTTTCTTT